The T cell receptor beta chain described here comes from a study of shared clonotypes between healthy human individuals. Study-level background: Sampling drew on donors who were a couple of women and a few men aged 18 to 49.

Overall study results and limits: Roughly 5% of naive CD4 clonotypes were common to a handful of donors. Few donors limited the genetic and exposure-history diversity represented.

The method was immunoSEQ multiplex PCR; TCRdb's version includes in-frame clones alone and lacks a portion of them. The repertoire has some 2,500,000 clones, over 85% of them found once; the top ten carry around 0.37%. Adult Caucasians living in Nashville, Tennessee made up all of the donors. The CDR3 covers 16 residues. V lost 2 bases to trimming and J lost 3 bases; unmatched junction nucleotides: 4. Germline CDR1 WNHNN, CDR2 SYGVQD (reference sequence). On this clone: What it recognizes is unknown.

The TCR sequence derives from a man aged 18 to 30 in good health. Some clones in this sample may be carry-over from other donors' samples. V is TRBV10-1 and J is TRBJ2-1, with TRBD1 identical over 10 bases. Sequencing was carried out using naive CD4+ T cells from PBMCs. As for subset: CD45RA+ positively selected. CDR3 DNA: TGCGCCAGCAGTGAGCAGGGACAGGGGAACTACAATGAGCAGTTCTTC. This translates into CASSEQGQGNYNEQFF.